These T cell receptor beta chains were read from a single sample in a study of T cell responses to AZD1222 COVID-19 vaccine. TCRdb's copy holds only in-frame clones and misses some; the assay was immunoSEQ multiplex PCR. The sample holds more than 80,000 clones, around 84% seen once. Sequencing was performed on peripheral blood, taken on day 0 of AZD1222 vaccination. These receptors were taken from an adult in good health. The CDR3 runs from the conserved cysteine through the conserved F or W. Each record gives: clone size, D gene, J gene, V gene, CDR3 protein, CDR3 DNA. D genes are given only for firm matches. The listing skips clone size in some rows; elsewhere it reads once, few, many or a size class.

NA	NA	TRBJ2-7	TRBV19	CASSFSNSYEQYF	TGTGCCAGTAGTTTCAGTAATTCCTACGAGCAGTACTTC
few	TRBD1	TRBJ1-5	TRBV28	CASSGGQEHQPQHF	TGTGCCAGCAGCGGGGGACAGGAACATCAGCCCCAGCATTTT
NA	TRBD2	TRBJ2-2	TRBV6-6	CASSPRLAGGGGELFF	TGTGCCAGCAGTCCCCGACTAGCGGGAGGCGGCGGGGAGCTGTTTTTT
NA	NA	TRBJ2-2	TRBV5-6	CASSLNTGELFF	TGTGCCAGCAGCTTGAACACCGGGGAGCTGTTTTTT
NA	NA	TRBJ1-5	TRBV4-1	CASSQVGQGNQPQHF	TGCGCCAGCAGCCAAGTAGGGCAGGGCAATCAGCCCCAGCATTTT
NA	NA	TRBJ1-1	TRBV18	CASSPTPDKYTEAFF	TGTGCCAGCTCACCAACACCCGACAAGTATACTGAAGCTTTCTTT
NA	NA	TRBJ1-1	TRBV10-2	CASSQKETEAFF	TGCGCCAGCAGCCAAAAAGAGACTGAAGCTTTCTTT
once	TRBD1	TRBJ1-6	TRBV6-2/TRBV6-3	CASSAEDRVVNSPLHF	TGTGCCAGCAGTGCAGAGGACAGGGTAGTCAATTCACCCCTCCACTTT
once	NA	TRBJ1-2	TRBV7-6	CASSLGAGDYGYTF	TGTGCCAGCAGCTTAGGCGCAGGCGACTATGGCTACACCTTC
NA	NA	TRBJ2-5	TRBV5-1	CASSLVYGGGETQYF	TGCGCCAGCAGCTTGGTGTACGGGGGAGGAGAGACCCAGTACTTC
NA	NA	TRBJ1-1	TRBV12-3/TRBV12-4	CASSLGQGYAFF	TGTGCCAGCAGTTTGGGGCAGGGTTACGCTTTCTTT
NA	NA	TRBJ2-5	TRBV2	CASRENTAEGETQYF	TGTGCCAGCAGAGAAAACACAGCCGAGGGAGAGACCCAGTACTTC
NA	NA	TRBJ1-5	TRBV6-6	CASSPGLLWGQPQHF	TGTGCCAGCAGCCCGGGACTTTTATGGGGCCAGCCCCAGCATTTT
NA	NA	TRBJ1-1	TRBV7-9	CASSSGQNTEAFF	TGTGCCAGCAGCTCCGGACAGAACACTGAAGCTTTCTTT
NA	TRBD1	TRBJ1-4	TRBV19	CASSTGTANEKLFF	TGTGCCAGTAGTACCGGGACAGCAAATGAAAAACTGTTTTTT
once	NA	TRBJ1-1	TRBV5-6	CASSRIQVGGRTEAFF	TGTGCCAGCAGCCGAATACAGGTTGGGGGCCGGACTGAAGCTTTCTTT
few	NA	TRBJ1-5	TRBV10-2	CASSTGDSNQPQHF	TGCGCCAGCAGCACGGGAGATAGCAATCAGCCCCAGCATTTT
NA	NA	TRBJ2-1	TRBV9	CASSVSGGLQPEQFF	TGTGCCAGCAGCGTTTCTGGGGGTCTCCAGCCTGAGCAGTTCTTC
NA	NA	TRBJ2-7	TRBV11-2	CASSSSPGHFGEQYF	TGTGCCAGCAGCTCCTCTCCGGGACATTTCGGCGAGCAGTACTTC
NA	TRBD1	TRBJ2-2	TRBV2	CASTWDSRTGELFF	TGTGCCAGCACATGGGACAGTAGAACCGGGGAGCTGTTTTTT
NA	TRBD1	TRBJ1-6	TRBV3-1/TRBV3-2	CASSQRGQGREVSPLHF	TGTGCCAGCAGCCAAAGAGGACAGGGTCGGGAGGTCTCACCCCTCCACTTT
NA	NA	TRBJ1-2	TRBV4-1	CASSQEEDLGYTF	TGCGCCAGCAGCCAAGAAGAGGACTTGGGCTACACCTTC
NA	TRBD1	TRBJ1-2	TRBV7-8	CASSFEGAPYYGYTF	TGTGCCAGCAGCTTCGAGGGGGCTCCGTACTATGGCTACACCTTC
NA	TRBD2	TRBJ2-1	TRBV6-5	CASSYSGGVQDEQFF	TGTGCCAGCAGTTACTCCGGGGGGGTTCAGGATGAGCAGTTCTTC
few	TRBD2	TRBJ2-7	TRBV28	CASSYPLGLAGGPKYEQYF	TGTGCCAGCAGTTACCCCCTGGGGCTAGCGGGAGGGCCGAAATACGAGCAGTACTTC
NA	TRBD1	TRBJ2-2	TRBV5-1	CASSGTGTEGTGELFF	TGCGCCAGCAGCGGTACCGGGACAGAAGGGACCGGGGAGCTGTTTTTT
NA	NA	TRBJ1-1	TRBV2	CASSVAGTEAFF	TGTGCCAGCAGTGTGGCCGGGACCGAAGCTTTCTTT
few	NA	TRBJ1-1	TRBV9	CASSVGTGTEAFF	TGTGCCAGCAGCGTAGGTACAGGCACTGAAGCTTTCTTT
NA	NA	TRBJ2-7	TRBV5-1	CASSLETRYEQYF	TGCGCCAGCAGCTTGGAGACTAGGTACGAGCAGTACTTC
NA	TRBD1	TRBJ1-2	TRBV27	CASSWTGTELIYGYTF	TGTGCCAGCAGTTGGACCGGGACAGAACTAATCTATGGCTACACCTTC
NA	NA	TRBJ2-2	TRBV19	CASGSGELFF	TGTGCCAGTGGATCTGGGGAGCTGTTTTTT
NA	TRBD2	TRBJ2-1	TRBV28	CASSYTSGGHNEQFF	TGTGCCAGCAGTTACACTAGCGGGGGCCACAATGAGCAGTTCTTC
NA	NA	TRBJ1-6	TRBV21-1	CASSKRRSYNSPLHF	TGTGCCAGCAGCAAAAGGCGCTCCTATAATTCACCCCTCCACTTT
NA	TRBD1	TRBJ1-6	TRBV5-1	CASSRGQGYSPLHF	TGCGCCAGCAGCCGAGGACAGGGCTATTCACCCCTCCACTTT
NA	NA	TRBJ2-7	TRBV29-1	CSVVPPTGSSYEQYF	TGCAGCGTTGTTCCCCCTACAGGGAGCTCCTACGAGCAGTACTTC
NA	NA	TRBJ2-7	TRBV5-1	CASSLGSSETYEQYF	TGCGCCAGCAGCTTGGGATCTAGCGAAACTTACGAGCAGTACTTC
once	TRBD1	TRBJ1-2	TRBV2	CASSDRTGGDYGYTF	TGTGCCAGCAGCGACAGGACAGGGGGAGACTATGGCTACACCTTC
NA	NA	TRBJ2-5	TRBV28	CASSSAAGRSQYF	TGTGCCAGCAGTTCGGCAGCAGGGAGAAGCCAGTACTTC